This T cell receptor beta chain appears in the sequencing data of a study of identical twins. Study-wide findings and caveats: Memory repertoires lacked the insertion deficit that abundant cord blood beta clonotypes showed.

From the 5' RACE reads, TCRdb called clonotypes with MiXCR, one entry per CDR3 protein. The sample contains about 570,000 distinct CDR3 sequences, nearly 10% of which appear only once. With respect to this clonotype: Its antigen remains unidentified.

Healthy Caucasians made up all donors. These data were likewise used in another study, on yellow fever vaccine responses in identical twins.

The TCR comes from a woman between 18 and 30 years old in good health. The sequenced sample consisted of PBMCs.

The CDR3: CASSEGNRHGYTF. The CDR3 nucleotides read TGTGCCAGCAGCGAGGGGAACAGGCACGGCTACACCTTC. The chain links TRBV2 to TRBJ1-2; tentative D call: TRBD1 (5 bases). Germline V gene sequence: CDR1 SNHLY, CDR2 FYNNEI. The CDR3 sequence is 13 residues long. The V end was cut by 6 bases, the J end by 8 bases, with 16 bases between.